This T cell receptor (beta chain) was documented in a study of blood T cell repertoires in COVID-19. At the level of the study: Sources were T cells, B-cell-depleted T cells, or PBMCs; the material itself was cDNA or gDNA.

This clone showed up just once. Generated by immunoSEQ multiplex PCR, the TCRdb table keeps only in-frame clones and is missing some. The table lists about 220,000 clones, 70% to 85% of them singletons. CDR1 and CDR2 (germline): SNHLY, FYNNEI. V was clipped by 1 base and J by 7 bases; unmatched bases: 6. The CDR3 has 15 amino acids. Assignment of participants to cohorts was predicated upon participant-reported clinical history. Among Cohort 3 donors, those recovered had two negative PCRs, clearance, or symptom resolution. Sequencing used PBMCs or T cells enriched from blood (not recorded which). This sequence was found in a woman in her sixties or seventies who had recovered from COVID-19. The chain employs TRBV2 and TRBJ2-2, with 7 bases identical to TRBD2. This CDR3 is CASSEGLAEGGELFF. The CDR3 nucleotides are TGTGCCAGCAGTGAAGGGCTAGCGGAGGGCGGGGAGCTGTTTTTT.